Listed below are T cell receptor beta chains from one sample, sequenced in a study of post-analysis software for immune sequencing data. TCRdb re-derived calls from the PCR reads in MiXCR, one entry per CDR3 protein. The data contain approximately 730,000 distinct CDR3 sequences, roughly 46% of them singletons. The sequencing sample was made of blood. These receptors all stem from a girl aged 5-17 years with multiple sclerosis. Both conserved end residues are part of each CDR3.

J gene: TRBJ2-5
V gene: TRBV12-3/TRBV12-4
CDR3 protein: CASSTTLGGMEQYF

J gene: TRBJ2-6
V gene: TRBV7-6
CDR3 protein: CASSPSRVVRANVLTF

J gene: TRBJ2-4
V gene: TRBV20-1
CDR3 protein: CSAPRTSSMPAKNIQYF

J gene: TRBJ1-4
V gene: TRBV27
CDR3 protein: CANSRQSSNEKLFF

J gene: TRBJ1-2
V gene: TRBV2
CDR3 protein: CASSEADRDGYTF

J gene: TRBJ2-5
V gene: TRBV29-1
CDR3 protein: CSTNSGHPQETQYF

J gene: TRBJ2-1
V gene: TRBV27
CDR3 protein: CAGSGRTSGTSSGNEQFF

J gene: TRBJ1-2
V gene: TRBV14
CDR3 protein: CASSQGQYYGYTF

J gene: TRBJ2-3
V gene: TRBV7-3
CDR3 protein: CASSLGEASTDTQYF

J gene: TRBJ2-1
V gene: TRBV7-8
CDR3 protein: CASSLSWIAGTASYNEQFF

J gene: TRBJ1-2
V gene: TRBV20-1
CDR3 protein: CSARWQGHGYTF

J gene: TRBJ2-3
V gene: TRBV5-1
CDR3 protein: CASSHRTSGTDTQYF

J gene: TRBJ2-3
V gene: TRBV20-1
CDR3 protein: CSAGDTSTDTQYF

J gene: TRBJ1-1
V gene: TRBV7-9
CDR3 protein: CASSQAREAFF

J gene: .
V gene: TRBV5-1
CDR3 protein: CASSLNTGEDEQYF

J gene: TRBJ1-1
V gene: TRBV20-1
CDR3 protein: CSARRPGPNTEAFF

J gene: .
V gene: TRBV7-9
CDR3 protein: CASSFPLSNEQYF

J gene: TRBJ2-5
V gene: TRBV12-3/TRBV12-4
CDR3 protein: CASSLLQGMAETQYF

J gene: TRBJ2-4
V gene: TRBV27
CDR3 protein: CASSARTGSKNIQYF

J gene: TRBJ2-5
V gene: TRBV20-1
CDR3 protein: CSAVSGTGGVETQYF

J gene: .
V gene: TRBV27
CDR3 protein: CASSLVGPTPYEQYF

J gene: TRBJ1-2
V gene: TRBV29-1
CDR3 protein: CSVDLGGSGYTF

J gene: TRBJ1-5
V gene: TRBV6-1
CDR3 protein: CASRRPGDNQPQHF

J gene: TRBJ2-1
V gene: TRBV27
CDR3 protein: CASSLSSSSYNEQFF

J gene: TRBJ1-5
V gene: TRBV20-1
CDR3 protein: CSARDSGTLDQPQHF

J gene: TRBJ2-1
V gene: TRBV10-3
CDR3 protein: CATTRANEQFF

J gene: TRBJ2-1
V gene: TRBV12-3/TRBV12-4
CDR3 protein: CASSSGTEGGEQFF

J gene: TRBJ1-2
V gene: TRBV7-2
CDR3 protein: CASSPPTRPAEGYTF

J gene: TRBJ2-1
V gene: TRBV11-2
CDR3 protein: CASSLDRTSGSFYNEQFF

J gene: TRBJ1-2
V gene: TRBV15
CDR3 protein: CATSPTREYGYTF

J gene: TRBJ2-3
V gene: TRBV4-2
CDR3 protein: CASSPRDRSKADTQYF

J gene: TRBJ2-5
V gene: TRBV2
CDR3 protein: CASSDGLGETQYF

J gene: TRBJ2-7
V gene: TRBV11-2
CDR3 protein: CVSSLHGRGGYEQYF

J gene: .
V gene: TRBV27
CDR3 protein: CASSNRLAGLETQYF

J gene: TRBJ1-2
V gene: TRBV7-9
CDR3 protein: CASSLEGDYGYTF

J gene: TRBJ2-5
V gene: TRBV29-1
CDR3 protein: CSVVAGGETQYF

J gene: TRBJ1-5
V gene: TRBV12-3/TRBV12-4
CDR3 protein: CASSFAGTGYQPQHF

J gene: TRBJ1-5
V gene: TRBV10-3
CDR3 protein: CAISEFGTLSNQPQHF

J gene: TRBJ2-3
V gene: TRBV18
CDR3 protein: CASSPSLRSDTQYF

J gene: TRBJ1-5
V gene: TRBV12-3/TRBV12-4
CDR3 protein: CASSLISSNQPQHF

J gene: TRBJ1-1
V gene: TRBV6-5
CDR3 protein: CASRSQWVVRGTEAFF